Given below is one T cell receptor beta chain in context. The antigen is not known. The source of the sample is a study of CD8+CD57+ T cells in acquired aplastic anemia. From germline, CDR1 is SQVTM and CDR2 ANQGSEA. The CDR3 covers 11 residues. V was clipped by 4 bases and J by 7 bases, with 10 bases between them. Regarding the study as a whole: For CD8+ Simpson's diversity, patients and controls showed no significant difference. Patients and controls shared 25 to 30 CD8+ CDR3 sequences.

All sequencing subjects had displayed CD8+CD57+ cell expansion on flow cytometry. Patients were therapy-naive when their blood was sampled. According to the study, genomic DNA was the template for TCR beta VDJ and CDR3 profiling. Using its own MiXCR run on the reads, TCRdb lists one record per CDR3 protein. The sample comprises 250,000 or so distinct CDR3 sequences, 45% to 50% of which are singletons, and under 9% rests with the top ten. The receptor comes from a human donor with aplastic anemia. Sequences were obtained from sorted CD4+, CD8+, or CD8+CD57+ T cells (not recorded which) from PBMCs. J is TRBJ1-2 and V is TRBV29-1; weak D call: TRBD1 (5 bases). The DNA of the CDR3 is TGCAGCGTTGGGGACTCCCCTGGCTACACCTTC. Its protein product is CSVGDSPGYTF.